These T cell receptor beta chains were read from a single sample in a study of T cells in tuberculosis. The method was immunoSEQ multiplex PCR; TCRdb's version includes in-frame clones alone and lacks a portion of them. Of 40,000 to 50,000 clones in the sample, around 96% were seen once. The sequencing input was PBMCs. The receptors here all came from a donor between 10 and 35 years old with latent tuberculosis or without tuberculosis infection. CDR3s include the opening cysteine and the closing phenylalanine or tryptophan. Fields, in order: V gene, J gene, clone size, CDR3 protein. Where a row states a size, it is once, few, many or the class of an expanded clone; other rows omit it.

TRBV11-2	TRBJ2-3	-	CASSLGIAGGQDTQYF
TRBV28	TRBJ1-2	-	CASGQNYGYTF
TRBV14	TRBJ1-5	-	CASAGQGSNQPQHF
TRBV10-3	TRBJ2-2	-	CAISAAGGPGELFF
TRBV7-2	TRBJ2-1	-	CASSPGGVAGEQFF
TRBV28	TRBJ1-5	-	CASSVTGVRQPQHF
TRBV5-1	TRBJ1-3	-	CASSDFGGGNTIYF
TRBV10-2	TRBJ1-2	once	CASSGDRVSGYTF
TRBV30	TRBJ2-7	-	CAWSVGGSLYF
TRBV9	TRBJ2-3	-	CASSVYPIVDTQYF
TRBV27	TRBJ1-4	-	CASSRIGSANEKLFF
TRBV7-8	TRBJ2-3	-	CASSNPSGGSTDTQYF
TRBV7-2	TRBJ2-1	-	CASSPRLAGEYEQFF
TRBV6-5	TRBJ2-2	-	CASRLAGANTGELFF
TRBV5-4	TRBJ2-1	-	CASSTESRDRTHYNEQFF
TRBV27	TRBJ1-5	-	CASSFRDAGANQPQHF
TRBV2	TRBJ1-2	-	CASSVGQGDGYTF
TRBV27	TRBJ1-2	-	CASSNDPSWGNDGYTF
TRBV5-6	TRBJ1-6	-	CASSLEDSIYNSPLHF
TRBV2	TRBJ1-3	-	CASSEALSNTIYF
TRBV25-1	TRBJ2-2	-	CASSETADYTGELFF
TRBV9	TRBJ2-7	-	CASSEGGGLASEQYF
TRBV6-6	-	-	CASSYLGAHEQYF
TRBV5-6	TRBJ1-2	once	CASSLAGDGYTF